Listed below are T cell receptor beta chains from one sample, sequenced in a study of T cells in placental villitis. This table comes from immunoSEQ multiplex PCR, and its TCRdb copy is limited to in-frame clones, with some not included. Of about 340 clones in the sample, 95% were seen once. Sequencing used placental tissue containing maternal and fetal cells. Every receptor here comes from a human donor in good health; the placental T cells may come from both mother and fetus. Each CDR3 is given with its conserved first and last residue. Fields, in order: V gene, J gene, D gene, clone size, CDR3 DNA, CDR3 protein. The D gene is left open where the match is weak. Clone size is shown for a subset of rows, as once, few, many or a class of expanded clone.

V gene: TRBV5-1
J gene: TRBJ2-1
D gene: TRBD1
clone size: NA
CDR3 DNA: TGCGCCAGCAGCGACGGACAGGGCCACGGTACTGAGCAGTTCTTC
CDR3 protein: CASSDGQGHGTEQFF

V gene: TRBV10-2
J gene: TRBJ2-5
D gene: NA
clone size: NA
CDR3 DNA: TGCGCCAGCAGTGACTACGGGGGCACAAGGGAGACCCAGTACTTC
CDR3 protein: CASSDYGGTRETQYF

V gene: TRBV7-2
J gene: TRBJ1-4
D gene: TRBD1
clone size: NA
CDR3 DNA: TGTGCCAGCAGCTTAGATTGGGGACAGGGGGAAAAACTGTTTTTT
CDR3 protein: CASSLDWGQGEKLFF

V gene: TRBV19
J gene: TRBJ2-7
D gene: TRBD1
clone size: NA
CDR3 DNA: TGTGCCAGTAGTACCACGACAGGGCCGTACGAGCAGTACTTC
CDR3 protein: CASSTTTGPYEQYF

V gene: TRBV27
J gene: TRBJ1-1
D gene: NA
clone size: NA
CDR3 DNA: TGTGCCAGCAGTTCTCTGGGGGGATACACTGAAGCTTTCTTT
CDR3 protein: CASSSLGGYTEAFF

V gene: TRBV5-1
J gene: TRBJ2-1
D gene: NA
clone size: NA
CDR3 DNA: TGCGCCAGCAGCCCCTCCACAGAGAATGAGCAGTTCTTC
CDR3 protein: CASSPSTENEQFF

V gene: TRBV6-5
J gene: TRBJ2-7
D gene: TRBD1
clone size: NA
CDR3 DNA: TGTGCCAGCAGTTACCAGGGGGATGGCGAGCAGTACTTC
CDR3 protein: CASSYQGDGEQYF

V gene: TRBV30
J gene: TRBJ1-2
D gene: NA
clone size: NA
CDR3 DNA: TGTGCCTGGGTCCAAGACAGACGAACCCTATTC
CDR3 protein: CAWVQDRRTLF

V gene: TRBV14
J gene: TRBJ2-7
D gene: TRBD1
clone size: NA
CDR3 DNA: TGTGCCAGCAGCCAAACGGGGACAGGTGATGAGCAGTACTTC
CDR3 protein: CASSQTGTGDEQYF

V gene: TRBV7-9
J gene: TRBJ2-2
D gene: TRBD2
clone size: NA
CDR3 DNA: TGTGCCAGCAGCTTGAGCGGGAGGAACACCGGGGAGCTGTTTTTT
CDR3 protein: CASSLSGRNTGELFF

V gene: TRBV7-6
J gene: TRBJ2-1
D gene: NA
clone size: once
CDR3 DNA: TGTGCCAGCAGCCGTTCAGGGGTTTCCTACAATGAGCAGTTCTTC
CDR3 protein: CASSRSGVSYNEQFF

V gene: TRBV19
J gene: TRBJ1-1
D gene: TRBD1
clone size: NA
CDR3 DNA: TGTGCCAGTAGTACGGACAGGGACACTGAAGCTTTCTTT
CDR3 protein: CASSTDRDTEAFF

V gene: TRBV15
J gene: TRBJ1-5
D gene: NA
clone size: NA
CDR3 DNA: TGTGCCACCAGCAGGGACACGGAGGTCCAGCCCCAGCATTTT
CDR3 protein: CATSRDTEVQPQHF

V gene: TRBV19
J gene: TRBJ2-1
D gene: TRBD2
clone size: NA
CDR3 DNA: TGTGCCAGTAGTATAAGCGGCGGGAGGACCTACAATGAGCAGTTCTTC
CDR3 protein: CASSISGGRTYNEQFF

V gene: TRBV21-1
J gene: TRBJ2-1
D gene: NA
clone size: NA
CDR3 DNA: TGTGCCAGTGAGGGACTAGCGGGTTACAATGAGCAGTTCTTC
CDR3 protein: CASEGLAGYNEQFF

V gene: TRBV3-1/TRBV3-2
J gene: TRBJ1-1
D gene: NA
clone size: once
CDR3 DNA: TGTGCCAGCAGCCTACTGACCCCGACAGACACTGAAGCTTTCTTT
CDR3 protein: CASSLLTPTDTEAFF

V gene: TRBV7-9
J gene: TRBJ1-3
D gene: NA
clone size: NA
CDR3 DNA: TGTGCCAGCAGCCGCGGAAACACCATATATTTT
CDR3 protein: CASSRGNTIYF

V gene: TRBV6-4
J gene: TRBJ2-2
D gene: NA
clone size: NA
CDR3 DNA: TGTGCCAGCAGTGACAGGGACACCGGGGAGCTGTTTTTT
CDR3 protein: CASSDRDTGELFF

V gene: TRBV24-1
J gene: TRBJ2-1
D gene: NA
clone size: few
CDR3 DNA: TGTGCCACCAGTGATTTTACGGGTTATGGATTTGAGCAGTTCTTC
CDR3 protein: CATSDFTGYGFEQFF

V gene: TRBV4-2
J gene: TRBJ2-5
D gene: TRBD2
clone size: NA
CDR3 DNA: TGTGCCAGCAGCCAAGATCCGACTAGCGGGCGCCAAGAGACCCAGTACTTC
CDR3 protein: CASSQDPTSGRQETQYF

V gene: TRBV9
J gene: TRBJ2-3
D gene: TRBD2
clone size: NA
CDR3 DNA: TGTGCCAGCAGCGTAGCGGGGGGACCAGATACGCAGTATTTT
CDR3 protein: CASSVAGGPDTQYF

V gene: TRBV5-6
J gene: TRBJ2-7
D gene: TRBD2
clone size: NA
CDR3 DNA: TGTGCCAGCAGCGGGACTAGCGCGTACTCCTACGAGCAGTACTTC
CDR3 protein: CASSGTSAYSYEQYF

V gene: TRBV10-3
J gene: TRBJ2-5
D gene: TRBD2
clone size: NA
CDR3 DNA: TGTGCCATCAGGGGGGAGGCCCGGGGGGCCCAGTACTTC
CDR3 protein: CAIRGEARGAQYF

V gene: TRBV30
J gene: TRBJ1-4
D gene: NA
clone size: NA
CDR3 DNA: TGTGCCTCAAGTGCAACTAATGAAAAACTGTTTTTT
CDR3 protein: CASSATNEKLFF

V gene: TRBV10-3
J gene: TRBJ1-2
D gene: TRBD1
clone size: NA
CDR3 DNA: TGTGCCATCAGCGGACAGGGGACCTTGGGCTACACCTTC
CDR3 protein: CAISGQGTLGYTF

V gene: TRBV6-1
J gene: TRBJ2-4
D gene: NA
clone size: NA
CDR3 DNA: TGTGCCAGCAGTGAGTTGGAATCCAACATTCAGTACTTC
CDR3 protein: CASSELESNIQYF

V gene: TRBV19
J gene: TRBJ1-1
D gene: NA
clone size: NA
CDR3 DNA: TGTGCCAGTAGCACCAGTGGGGGGGGACCTGAAGCTTTCTTT
CDR3 protein: CASSTSGGGPEAFF

V gene: TRBV3-1/TRBV3-2
J gene: TRBJ1-3
D gene: NA
clone size: NA
CDR3 DNA: TGTGCCAGCAGCCAAGCTGAGTCAGGAAACACCATATATTTT
CDR3 protein: CASSQAESGNTIYF

V gene: TRBV5-1
J gene: TRBJ2-1
D gene: TRBD2
clone size: NA
CDR3 DNA: TGCGCCAGCTCCGCGAATAGCGGGAGGGGAATAACTGAGCAGTTCTTC
CDR3 protein: CASSANSGRGITEQFF

V gene: TRBV7-2
J gene: TRBJ1-5
D gene: NA
clone size: few
CDR3 DNA: TGTGCCAGCAGCTGGGGTCTCGATCAGCCCCAGCATTTT
CDR3 protein: CASSWGLDQPQHF

V gene: TRBV19
J gene: TRBJ2-3
D gene: TRBD1
clone size: once
CDR3 DNA: TGTGCCAGTAGTAACAGACAGGGTAGGTCAGATACGCAGTATTTT
CDR3 protein: CASSNRQGRSDTQYF

V gene: TRBV5-1
J gene: TRBJ1-1
D gene: NA
clone size: NA
CDR3 DNA: TGCGCCAGCAGCTTAAGGGGCCCTACTGAAGCTTTCTTT
CDR3 protein: CASSLRGPTEAFF

V gene: TRBV7-9
J gene: TRBJ2-5
D gene: TRBD1
clone size: once
CDR3 DNA: TGTGCCAGCAGCTCCTCGGACAGGGAGGAGACCCAGTACTTC
CDR3 protein: CASSSSDREETQYF

V gene: TRBV9
J gene: TRBJ2-1
D gene: NA
clone size: NA
CDR3 DNA: TGTGCCAGCAGCACCCCCGGCCGCAATGAGCAGTTCTTC
CDR3 protein: CASSTPGRNEQFF

V gene: TRBV3-1/TRBV3-2
J gene: TRBJ2-7
D gene: NA
clone size: NA
CDR3 DNA: TGTGCCAGCAGCCAAGTCGCAAGCTACGAGCAGTACTTC
CDR3 protein: CASSQVASYEQYF

V gene: TRBV4-1
J gene: TRBJ2-5
D gene: NA
clone size: NA
CDR3 DNA: TGCGCCAGCAGCTACGCGGGACGATACGAGACCCAGTACTTC
CDR3 protein: CASSYAGRYETQYF

V gene: TRBV19
J gene: TRBJ2-7
D gene: NA
clone size: NA
CDR3 DNA: TGTGCCAGTAGCCCGACCGCAGGGAACTACGAGCAGTACTTC
CDR3 protein: CASSPTAGNYEQYF

V gene: TRBV6-5
J gene: TRBJ1-2
D gene: NA
clone size: NA
CDR3 DNA: TGTGCCACCACACCCCTCCTGAGGTATGGCTACACCTTC
CDR3 protein: CATTPLLRYGYTF

V gene: TRBV5-1
J gene: TRBJ2-6
D gene: NA
clone size: NA
CDR3 DNA: TGCGCCAGCAGCTTGGGACACTCTGGGGCCAACGTCCTGACTTTC
CDR3 protein: CASSLGHSGANVLTF

V gene: TRBV28
J gene: TRBJ2-1
D gene: TRBD2
clone size: NA
CDR3 DNA: TGTGCCAGCAGCCCCGGGACTAGCGGGATCCTAGGGCAGTTCTTC
CDR3 protein: CASSPGTSGILGQFF

V gene: TRBV18
J gene: TRBJ2-3
D gene: NA
clone size: NA
CDR3 DNA: TGTGCCAGCTCACCACCAGGGCCAGATACGCAGTATTTT
CDR3 protein: CASSPPGPDTQYF

V gene: TRBV6-5
J gene: TRBJ1-3
D gene: NA
clone size: once
CDR3 DNA: TGTGCCAGCAGTTACTTTCCGGGCTCTGGAAACACCATATATTTT
CDR3 protein: CASSYFPGSGNTIYF

V gene: TRBV2
J gene: TRBJ2-7
D gene: NA
clone size: NA
CDR3 DNA: TGTGCCAGCAATAGAGACGAGCAGTACTTC
CDR3 protein: CASNRDEQYF

V gene: TRBV7-7
J gene: TRBJ2-5
D gene: TRBD2
clone size: NA
CDR3 DNA: TGTGCCAGCAGCTTATGGCCTATGGGGGGGGAGACCCAGTACTTC
CDR3 protein: CASSLWPMGGETQYF

V gene: TRBV19
J gene: TRBJ2-1
D gene: NA
clone size: once
CDR3 DNA: TGTGCCAGTAGTTCCTCTAGCGTAGGCTACAATGAGCAGTTCTTC
CDR3 protein: CASSSSSVGYNEQFF

V gene: TRBV30
J gene: TRBJ1-2
D gene: NA
clone size: NA
CDR3 DNA: TGTGCCTGGAGTCCCCGCCGGCGGTTCAACTATGGCTACACCTTC
CDR3 protein: CAWSPRRRFNYGYTF

V gene: TRBV10-3
J gene: TRBJ1-1
D gene: TRBD1
clone size: NA
CDR3 DNA: TGTGCCATCAGACCCGGGACAGTGAACACTGAAGCTTTCTTT
CDR3 protein: CAIRPGTVNTEAFF

V gene: TRBV20-1
J gene: TRBJ1-3
D gene: NA
clone size: NA
CDR3 DNA: TGCAGTGCTAGTGGATCTGGAAACACCATATATTTT
CDR3 protein: CSASGSGNTIYF

V gene: TRBV5-6
J gene: TRBJ2-7
D gene: TRBD1
clone size: once
CDR3 DNA: TGTGCCAGCAGCTCGGGGACAGGGGCCTACGAGCAGTACTTC
CDR3 protein: CASSSGTGAYEQYF

V gene: TRBV19
J gene: TRBJ1-1
D gene: NA
clone size: NA
CDR3 DNA: TGTGCCAGTAGTAACCAGGGGCGGGGCACTGAAGCTTTCTTT
CDR3 protein: CASSNQGRGTEAFF

V gene: TRBV7-9
J gene: TRBJ1-1
D gene: NA
clone size: NA
CDR3 DNA: TGTGCCAGCAACAGACAGGCCTCTGAAGCTTTCTTT
CDR3 protein: CASNRQASEAFF

V gene: TRBV20-1
J gene: TRBJ2-7
D gene: TRBD2
clone size: NA
CDR3 DNA: TGCAGTGCTAGTTGGCTAGCGGGCTACGAGCAGTACTTC
CDR3 protein: CSASWLAGYEQYF